This T cell receptor beta chain comes out of a study of CD8 T cells in Susac syndrome. With random hexamers, reverse transcription was performed on about 0.5 to 1 ug of RNA. A multiplex approach, immunoSEQ multiplex PCR, amplified TCR beta CDR3 across 54 Vbeta and 13 Jbeta. MiXCR, run by TCRdb on the immunoSEQ multiplex PCR reads, gives a single entry per CDR3 protein. In the table there are 110,000 or so distinct CDR3 sequences, 90% to 96% of which are singletons. The sequenced material came from CD4+ T cells from PBMCs. The origin of this receptor is a human donor in good health.

CDR3 bases: TGCAGTGCTAAGGTGGGAGAGACCCAGTACTTC. This sequence encodes CSAKVGETQYF. The chain employs TRBV20-1 and TRBJ2-5, with D hard to call. Between the trimmed V and J ends, which lost 4 bases and 4 bases, there was a span of 7 bases. CDR1 and CDR2 (germline): DFQATT, SNEGSKA (reference sequence). This CDR3 region has 11 residues.